This T cell receptor (beta chain) was sequenced for a study of blood T cell repertoires in COVID-19. Looking at the study overall: T cells, B-cell-depleted T cells, or PBMCs provided the cDNA or gDNA that served as material.

Germline CDR1 ENHRY, CDR2 SYGVKD. The V end was cut by 8 bases, the J end by 0 bases, with 8 bases between. The CDR3 contains 13 residues. As originally analysed: Cell counts per sample came from amplifying reference gene primers. The data were produced by immunoSEQ multiplex PCR, yet TCRdb's version contains in-frame clones alone and is incomplete. V and J calls and clone size come straight from that table; D and trimming were deduced from the DNA. This repertoire shows 100,000 to 150,000 clones, about 83% found once; its top ten account for 5% to 6.5%. This chain joins TRBV10-3 and TRBJ1-3, with D possibly being TRBD1 (5 bases). This sequence was found in a human donor in a cohort sampled during active COVID-19. Specimen: peripheral blood. CDR3 in DNA: TGTGCCATCCGGGGGAGCTCTGGAAACACCATATATTTT. This encodes CAIRGSSGNTIYF.